This T cell receptor (beta chain) was sequenced during a study of blood T cell repertoires in COVID-19. As for the study in general: Specimens from acute and convalescent COVID-19 originated in the United States, Italy and Spain.

This CDR3 spans 14 amino acids. V gave up 7 bases and J gave up 6 bases; unmatched junction bases: 7. Looked up from germline, CDR1 is SGHDT and CDR2 is YYEEEE. Assay: immunoSEQ multiplex PCR; the TCRdb copy retains only in-frame clones and omits some. The sample includes roughly 160,000 clones, about 86% of them seen just once. This TCR was sampled from a man aged 45 to 65 with active or convalescent COVID-19. The sequencing input was peripheral blood. V and J are TRBV5-6 and TRBJ1-6; 7 nucleotides match TRBD1. The CDR3 protein is CASGLRQGNSPLHF. CDR3 in DNA: TGTGCCAGCGGCCTTCGACAGGGTAATTCACCCCTCCACTTT.